This TCR beta chain originates from a study of identical twins. This clonotype was counted only a few times. In TCRdb, the 5' RACE reads were re-called with MiXCR into one record per CDR3 protein. The repertoire holds 600,000 to 800,000 distinct CDR3 sequences, with less than 25% as singletons. The data also belong to a second study, concerning T cells expressing NK-cell markers.

The sample was PBMCs. This sequence was found in a young woman in good health.

The CDR3 DNA reads as TGTGCCAGCAGGCCCTTCGCGGGCGCCTACCCAGATACGCAGTATTTT. Its protein product is CASRPFAGAYPDTQYF. This sequence joins TRBV5-4 and TRBJ2-3, with D maybe TRBD2 (5 bases). V was trimmed by 5 bases and J by 4 bases, leaving 20 bases between them. This CDR3 has 16 residues. Germline-derived CDR1 and CDR2 are SGHNT and YYREEE (reference sequence).